One and the same sample provided the 15 T cell receptor beta chains below, sequenced in a study of regulatory T cells in long-lasting Graves disease. Time point denoted: newly diagnosed GD, antithyroid drugs for less than 3 months. From PBMCs, RNA was extracted and then used to make the TCR library. HTBI primers from iRepertoire and Arm-PCR of CDR3 regions yielded the TCR beta libraries. MiXCR, applied by TCRdb to the multiplex PCR reads, yields one record per CDR3 protein. The sample records roughly 400,000 distinct CDR3 sequences, less than 20% being singletons. These same records also appear under a second study, on T cells in Graves' hyperthyroidism and ophthalmopathy.

Material: peripheral blood mononuclear cells (PBMCs), obtained at new diagnosis, from a patient treated with antithyroid drugs. These receptors all come from a woman under 30 with Graves disease.

This clonotype was seen a single time. This rearrangement joins TRBV2 to TRBJ1-4; D gene ambiguous. This CDR3 region has 14 residues. Germline CDR1 and CDR2: SNHLY and FYNNEI. Trimming shortened V by 6 bases and J by 2 bases, and 10 bases separated the two germline ends. For the CDR3, the DNA is TGTGCCAGCAGACTCCGGGCCACTAATGAAAAACTGTTTTTT. Translating it yields CASRLRATNEKLFF.

The table lists this clonotype with a few counts. The V call is TRBV6-5, the J call TRBJ2-7; 10 bases match TRBD2. The V segment lost 0 bases and the J segment 6 bases; nucleotides outside the gene matches: 5. This CDR3 is 15 amino acids long. Germline CDR1 reads MNHEY; CDR2 reads SVGAGI. CDR3 sequence reads: CASSYSSSGSGEQYF. The CDR3 nucleotides are TGTGCCAGCAGTTACTCGTCTAGCGGGAGTGGCGAGCAGTACTTC.

This clonotype was counted a few times. V is TRBV29-1 and J is TRBJ1-2; no definite D call. V was trimmed by 5 bases and J by 0 bases, leaving 4 bases between them. CDR3 length: 11 residues. Germline CDR1 SQVTM, CDR2 ANQGSEA. This chain's CDR3 is CSVSANYGYTF. The CDR3 bases are TGCAGCGTTAGCGCTAACTATGGCTACACCTTC.

The table lists this clonotype with a few counts. V is TRBV24-1 and J is TRBJ2-1, with 11 positions matching TRBD2. Germline lookup yields CDR1 KGHDR and CDR2 SFDVKD. Trimming took 7 bases from V and 1 from J; bases not matched to a gene: 11. This CDR3 spans 18 amino acids. DNA for the CDR3: TGTGCCACCAGCGCCCCGACTAGCGGGATTGGGTCCTACAATGAGCAGTTCTTC. It codes for CATSAPTSGIGSYNEQFF.

Ten or more counts support this clonotype. The chain joins TRBV28 to TRBJ2-7; D not certain. The length of the CDR3 is 12 residues. V was trimmed by 3 bases and J by 4 bases, leaving 7 bases between them. Germline values: CDR1 MDHEN, CDR2 SYDVKM. The CDR3 nucleotides read TGTGCCAGCAGTTTTAGGCATTACGAGCAGTACTTC. It yields the protein CASSFRHYEQYF.

This clonotype was observed many times. This rearrangement joins TRBV2 to TRBJ1-1, with a weak D call TRBD1 (5 bases). With 3 bases removed from V and 1 base from J, the gap between germline ends came to 9 bases. The length of the CDR3 is 14 residues. Per germline, CDR1 SNHLY and CDR2 FYNNEI. The chain's CDR3 is CASSEAQGNTEAFF. As DNA, the CDR3 is TGTGCCAGCAGTGAGGCCCAGGGGAACACTGAAGCTTTCTTT.

This clonotype was recorded at least ten times. This chain uses TRBV28 with TRBJ2-3; 9 bases align to TRBD1. Germline CDR1 and CDR2: MDHEN and SYDVKM. The CDR3 contains 16 residues. The J segment lost 1 base and the V segment lost 6 bases, leaving 8 bases of the junction unmatched. CDR3 loop: CASSTRQGVGTDTQYF. Here the CDR3 DNA reads TGTGCCAGCAGCACCCGACAGGGGGTAGGCACAGATACGCAGTATTTT.

The chain uses TRBV2 and TRBJ1-6, with a tentative D call TRBD1 (5 bases). The length of the CDR3 is 18 residues. The germline V gene has CDR1 SNHLY and CDR2 FYNNEI. V gave up 6 bases and J gave up 0 bases, with 18 bases separating them. The CDR3: CASRGSTDQSSYNSPLHF. As DNA, the CDR3 is TGTGCCAGCAGGGGTTCGACAGATCAGAGCTCCTATAATTCACCCCTCCACTTT. The full variable domain, rest sourced from reference TRBV2 and TRBJ1-6, is EPEVTQTPSHQVTQMGQEVILRCVPISNHLYFYWYRQILGQKVEFLVSFYNNEISEKSEIFDDQFSVERPDGSNFTLKIRSTKLEDSAMYFCASRGSTDQSSYNSPLHFGNGTRLTVT.

In DNA form, the CDR3 reads TGTGCCACCAGTGACCCCGGGGTCTCTGGGGCCAACGTCCTGACTTTC. This sequence encodes CATSDPGVSGANVLTF. This chain links TRBV24-1 with TRBJ2-6; TRBD2 might be the D (5 bases). The CDR3 consists of 16 residues. The V end was cut by 4 bases, the J end by 0 bases, with 9 bases between. CDR1 is KGHDR and CDR2 is SFDVKD in the germline V gene.

This clonotype appeared a few times. The V and J genes are TRBV30 and TRBJ2-3; 9 nucleotides line up with TRBD2. The CDR3 sequence is 15 residues long. Germline V gene lookup returns CDR1 GTSNPN and CDR2 SVGIG (reference sequence). With V trimmed by 2 bases and J by 4 bases, 7 bases remained unmatched. This CDR3 reads CAWSPNSGSADTQYF. The CDR3 DNA follows: TGTGCCTGGAGTCCCAATAGCGGGAGTGCAGATACGCAGTATTTT.

This chain links TRBV14 with TRBJ2-1; D is possibly TRBD1 (5 bases). CDR1 and CDR2 (germline): SGHDN, FVKESK. The CDR3 loop spans 13 amino acids. Trimming removed 3 bases at V and 6 bases at J, with 9 bases between. CDR3 nucleotides: TGTGCCAGCAGCCAGCTAGGGGCCAATGAGCAGTTCTTC. Translated: CASSQLGANEQFF. Combining the CDR3 with reference TRBV14 and TRBJ2-1 gives the whole variable domain EAGVTQFPSHSVIEKGQTVTLRCDPISGHDNLYWYRRVMGKEIKFLLHFVKESKQDESGMPNNRFLAERTGGTYSTLKVQPAELEDSGVYFCASSQLGANEQFFGPGTRLTVL.

The chain combines TRBV5-6 with TRBJ2-3; the D is unclear. Germline V gene lookup returns CDR1 SGHDT and CDR2 YYEEEE. The length of the CDR3 is 13 residues. V lost 3 bases and J 4 bases, leaving 9 bases between the germline ends. The CDR3 DNA follows: TGTGCCAGCAGCTCCTCGGGCTCAGATACGCAGTATTTT. This encodes CASSSSGSDTQYF.

This clonotype was counted between two and nine times. The chain employs TRBV15 and TRBJ2-3; a weak D match, TRBD1 (6 bases). With 1 base removed from V and 1 base from J, the gap between germline ends came to 6 bases. Germline CDR1 reads LNHNV; CDR2 reads YYDKDF (reference sequence). CDR3 size: 14 residues. DNA of the CDR3: TGTGCCACCAGCAGAGGGACAGGCACAGATACGCAGTATTTT. Translating it yields CATSRGTGTDTQYF.

Only a few counts were recorded for this clonotype. The chain links TRBV18 to TRBJ2-4, with 14 positions matching TRBD2. Germline loops: CDR1 KGHSH, CDR2 LQKENI. With V trimmed by 8 bases and J by 8 bases, 5 bases remained unmatched. This CDR3 comprises 14 residues. CDR3 DNA: TGTGCCAGCCGGACGGGACTAGCGGGAGACATTCAGTACTTC. Its protein is CASRTGLAGDIQYF.

This clonotype was seen many times. CDR3 sequence reads: CASGPGTGPVELFF. The CDR3 DNA sequence: TGTGCCAGCGGTCCCGGGACAGGGCCGGTGGAACTGTTTTTT. The rearrangement joins TRBV27 to TRBJ1-4, with 9 bases lining up with TRBD1. Germline-derived CDR1 and CDR2 are MNHEY and SMNVEV (reference sequence). V trimming: 8 bases; J trimming: 12 bases; junction bases outside the gene matches: 13. The CDR3 consists of 14 residues. The variable domain in full, with the rest retrieved from reference TRBV27 and TRBJ1-4, is EAQVTQNPRYLITVTGKKLTVTCSQNMNHEYMSWYRQDPGLGLRQIYYSMNVEVTDKGDVPEGYKVSRKEKRNFPLILESPSPNQTSLYFCASGPGTGPVELFFGSGTQLSVL.